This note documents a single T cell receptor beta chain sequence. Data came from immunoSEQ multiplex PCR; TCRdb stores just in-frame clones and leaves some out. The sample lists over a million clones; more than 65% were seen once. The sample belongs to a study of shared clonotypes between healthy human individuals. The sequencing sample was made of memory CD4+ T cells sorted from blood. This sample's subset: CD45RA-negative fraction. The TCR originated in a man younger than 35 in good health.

The CDR3 DNA sequence: TGTGCCAGCAGTTTCCGACAGGTGGCACAAGAGACCCAGTACTTC. This sequence encodes CASSFRQVAQETQYF. The genes are TRBV28 and TRBJ2-5; maybe TRBD1 (6 bases). Germline-derived CDR1 and CDR2 are MDHEN and SYDVKM. Trimming took off 3 bases at V and 2 bases at J, with 13 bases between the two ends. The CDR3 sequence is 15 residues long.